Following are 5 T cell receptor beta chains from one sample sequenced in a study of T cells in Graves' hyperthyroidism and ophthalmopathy. Amplified regions were TCR beta CDR3 sequences from RNA transcripts. The HTBI primer set drove a first-round RT-PCR of the TCR CDR3. From the multiplex PCR reads, TCRdb called clonotypes with MiXCR, one entry per CDR3 protein. The sample contains 250,000 or so distinct CDR3 sequences, roughly 15% of which appear only once. The sample consisted of blood. The receptors were sampled from a woman aged 45 to 65 with Graves' hyperthyroidism that later progressed to Graves' ophthalmopathy.

This clonotype was seen ten or more times. The CDR3 here is CAISGGTELYEQYF. CDR3 in DNA: TGTGCCATCAGTGGGGGCACCGAACTCTACGAGCAGTACTTC. The gene calls are TRBV10-3 and TRBJ2-7, with a tentative D call TRBD1 (5 bases). The CDR3 has 14 residues. Trimming removed 4 bases from V and 3 bases from J, with 13 bases in between. Germline CDR1 reads ENHRY; CDR2 reads SYGVKD.

This clonotype has at least ten counts. V usage is TRBV7-9 and J usage is TRBJ1-2, with TRBD1 identical over 7 bases. The germline V gene encodes CDR1 SEHNR and CDR2 FQNEAQ (reference sequence). With 7 bases clipped from V and 6 bases from J, the junction kept 5 bases outside the gene matches. The CDR3 runs to 12 residues. DNA for the CDR3: TGTGCCAGCACCCCGACAGGGAATGGCTACACCTTC. It specifies CASTPTGNGYTF.

This clonotype was detected a few times. A junction boundary mismatches the germline segment, possibly from a read error. J is TRBJ1-1 and V is TRBV5-1; D remains ambiguous. The CDR3 runs 15 residues. CDR1 is SGHRS, CDR2 YFSETQ, per germline. CDR3 sequence: CASSLVDGVRTEAFF. The CDR3 DNA follows: TGTGCCAGCAGCCTCGTCGACGGGGTCCGCACTGAAGCTTTCTTT. The full variable domain, in which reference TRBV5-1 and TRBJ1-1 provide the parts outside the CDR3, is KAGVTQTPRYLIKTRGQQVTLSCSPISGHRSVSWYQQTPGQGLQFLFEYFSETQRNKGNFPGRFSGRQFSNSRSEMNVSTLELGDSALYLCASSLVDGVRTEAFFGQGTRLTVV.

Many counts were recorded for this clonotype. The chain is built from TRBV5-1 and TRBJ2-5, with 7 nucleotides matching TRBD1. The trim removed 0 bases at V and 4 bases at J, leaving 12 bases unmatched. This CDR3 has 17 residues. Germline CDR1 SGHRS, CDR2 YFSETQ. The CDR3, as DNA: TGCGCCAGCAGCTTGGTTGAGGGGGCGGTTTTAGGAGAGACCCAGTACTTC. As protein: CASSLVEGAVLGETQYF.

Ten or more counts support this clonotype. The chain is built from TRBV24-1 and TRBJ2-3; D tentatively reads TRBD1 or TRBD2 (5 bases each). The V and J ends lost 9 bases and 1 base respectively, with 22 bases between them. Germline CDR1 reads KGHDR; CDR2 reads SFDVKD. The CDR3 length is 17 residues. The CDR3 region has the DNA TGTGCCACCCTAAGCAAAATGGGGGAACCCGGCACAGATACGCAGTATTTT. Protein: CATLSKMGEPGTDTQYF.